This T cell receptor beta chain came from a study of cytomegalovirus exposure and HLA in healthy donors. Findings and caveats of the study: Later analysis demonstrated an association between a missense DCLRE1C variant and TCR beta V- and J-gene trimming. TRBV6-2, TRBV6-3 and some other V segments were unresolvable in 87-base-pair reads.

CDR1 and CDR2 (germline): SGHNT, YYREEE (reference sequence). The CDR3 has 13 residues. V trimming: 4 bases; J trimming: 5 bases; junction bases outside the gene matches: 3. This clone has just a few counts. Antigen: not known. PCR primers comprised 60 Vbeta and 13 Jbeta primers. Sequenced by immunoSEQ multiplex PCR; TCRdb stores in-frame clones only, minus some. The table shows 60,000 to 75,000 clones, with 72% occurring only once. The clonotype was recovered from a woman between 40 and 55 years old in good health and CMV-seropositive. Sequenced: PBMCs. The rearrangement links TRBV5-4 to TRBJ2-1; TRBD1 matches at 7 bases. The CDR3 DNA reads TGTGCCAGCAGCGGGGACAGAAACAATGAGCAGTTCTTC. Protein product: CASSGDRNNEQFF.